The 30 T cell receptor beta chains presented below share a single source sample, sequenced in a study of shared clonotypes between healthy human individuals. Method: immunoSEQ multiplex PCR; TCRdb's copy keeps in-frame clones and lacks some. The data show about 2.4 million clones, 93% seen once. The sequenced sample consisted of naive CD4+ T cells from PBMCs. Stated subset: CD45RA+ positively selected. These receptors came from a young man in good health. Some clones in this sample may be carry-over from other donors' samples.

In nucleotides, the CDR3 is TGTGCCATCAACACAGGGTTCTACAATGAGCAGTTCTTC. The encoded protein is CAINTGFYNEQFF. The chain carries TRBV7-6 and TRBJ2-1; D is perhaps TRBD1 (6 bases). V was shortened by 10 bases and J by 3 bases, with 13 bases between the two germline ends. The CDR3 has 13 residues. CDR1 and CDR2 from the germline V gene are SGHVS and FNYEAQ.

On this clone: Other DNA sequences from this sample encode an identical CDR3 as well. The chain uses TRBV5-1 and TRBJ2-6, with a possible D match to TRBD1 (6 bases). The CDR3 extends over 17 amino acids. Germline V lookup: CDR1 SGHRS, CDR2 YFSETQ. The V end lost 1 base, the J end lost 1 base, and 12 bases lay between the germline ends. CDR3 nucleotides: TGCGCCAGCAGCTTGACAGGGTTAACTTCTGGGGCCAACGTCCTGACTTTC. Translating gives CASSLTGLTSGANVLTF.

This clone has just one count. In DNA form, the CDR3 reads TGTGCCAGCAGCTTTGCAGGCCCCTCTGAAGCTTTCTTT. Protein product: CASSFAGPSEAFF. The V call is TRBV5-4, the J call TRBJ1-1; D uncertain. V shed 2 bases and J shed 6 bases, with 11 bases lying between them. CDR1 and CDR2 from the germline V gene are SGHNT and YYREEE (reference sequence). The CDR3 is 13 amino acids.

The CDR3 spells CASSEGTEGNQPQHF. The CDR3, as DNA: TGCGCCAGCAGTGAGGGGACAGAGGGAAATCAGCCCCAGCATTTT. This sequence joins TRBV10-1 and TRBJ1-5; 7 nucleotides match TRBD1. Germline lookup yields CDR1 WNHNN and CDR2 SYGVQD (reference sequence). The ends lost 2 bases at V and 4 bases at J; junction bases unmatched: 5. CDR3 length equals 15 residues.

The chain carries TRBV25-1 and TRBJ1-3; the D is unclear. The length of the CDR3 is 15 residues. Per germline, CDR1 MGHDK and CDR2 SYGVNS. Trimming shortened V by 3 bases and J by 0 bases, and 9 bases separated the two germline ends. The CDR3 spells CASSDTRLSGNTIYF. The CDR3 nucleotides are TGTGCCAGCAGTGACACCCGACTCTCTGGAAACACCATATATTTT.

The rearrangement uses TRBV4-1 and TRBJ1-2, with D tentatively TRBD1 (6 bases). Germline CDR1 reads MGHRA; CDR2 reads YSYEKL. Trimming took 0 bases from V and 7 from J, leaving 12 bases between them. This CDR3 contains 14 residues. The CDR3 DNA reads TGCGCCAGCAGCCAAGAGCTGGGGGCGGTTGGCTACACCTTC. Translated, it gives CASSQELGAVGYTF.

This chain links TRBV4-1 with TRBJ2-3; 12 bases line up with TRBD2. CDR3 size: 17 residues. Trimming took 2 bases from V and 2 from J; bases not matched to a gene: 5. Germline values: CDR1 MGHRA, CDR2 YSYEKL. The CDR3 spells CASSQKGLAGNTDTQYF. In DNA, the CDR3 is TGCGCCAGCAGCCAAAAAGGACTAGCGGGGAACACAGATACGCAGTATTTT.

This chain uses TRBV7-9 with TRBJ2-5, with D perhaps matching TRBD1 (5 bases). CDR3 size: 13 residues. Germline values: CDR1 SEHNR, CDR2 FQNEAQ (reference sequence). The V and J ends lost 3 bases and 4 bases respectively, with 9 bases between them. The CDR3 DNA reads as TGTGCCAGCAGCTTGAGCAGGGTAGAGACCCAGTACTTC. Its protein is CASSLSRVETQYF.

This sequence joins TRBV27 and TRBJ2-7; weak D call: TRBD2 (6 bases). CDR1 is MNHEY, CDR2 SMNVEV, per germline (reference sequence). Trimming removed 2 bases from V and 0 bases from J, with 20 bases in between. This CDR3 has 18 residues. CDR3 nucleotide sequence: TGTGCCAGCAGTTTAATCCCCGGTTTACGGGACTCCTCCTACGAGCAGTACTTC. This encodes CASSLIPGLRDSSYEQYF.

About this clone itself: The junction shows a germline mismatch at one end, possibly a read error. In DNA, the CDR3 is TGTGCCTGCAGGGGTACCACTGAAGCTTTCTTT. As protein: CACRGTTEAFF. V and J are TRBV28 and TRBJ1-1, with D perhaps TRBD1 (6 bases). CDR3 length: 11 residues. Germline V gene sequence: CDR1 MDHEN, CDR2 SYDVKM.

The gene calls are TRBV19 and TRBJ1-2, with 8 bases identical to TRBD1. Germline V gene data show CDR1 as LNHDA and CDR2 as SQIVND (reference sequence). This CDR3 has 12 residues. V dropped 6 bases and J dropped 8; count of bases not matched to a gene: 5. For the CDR3, the DNA is TGTGCCAGTAGGACAGGGGTCATGGGCTACACCTTC. Protein sequence: CASRTGVMGYTF.

V is TRBV6-5 and J is TRBJ1-3, with TRBD1 identical over 8 bases. Looked up from germline, CDR1 is MNHEY and CDR2 is SVGAGI. CDR3 length: 15 amino acids. V shed 6 bases and J 0 bases; nucleotides not matched to a gene: 4. The chain's CDR3 is CASRRQGISGNTIYF. In nucleotides, the CDR3 is TGTGCCAGCAGGAGACAGGGGATCTCTGGAAACACCATATATTTT.

The CDR3 bases are TGCGCCAGCAGCCCGGGGACTAGCGGGAGGGGCAATGAGCAGTTCTTC. As protein: CASSPGTSGRGNEQFF. V is TRBV5-1 and J is TRBJ2-1; 16 bases are shared with TRBD2. CDR3 length: 16 amino acids. V lost 4 bases, J lost 6 bases, and 4 bases stayed unmatched. Germline CDR1 reads SGHRS; CDR2 reads YFSETQ.

The chain employs TRBV20-1 and TRBJ2-1, with D perhaps matching TRBD1 (6 bases). The CDR3 has 11 residues. Germline V gene sequence: CDR1 DFQATT, CDR2 SNEGSKA (reference sequence). DNA of the CDR3: TGCACCCCCTACGAGGGGGATGAGCAGTTCTTC. It codes for CTPYEGDEQFF.

The CDR3 sequence: CASSFHGYYNSPLHF. DNA of the CDR3: TGTGCCAGCAGCTTCCACGGGTATTATAATTCACCCCTCCACTTT. This chain uses TRBV11-2 with TRBJ1-6, with unresolved D. V shed 3 bases and J shed 4 bases, with 10 bases lying between them. CDR3 length: 15 residues. Germline CDR1 SGHAT, CDR2 FQNNGV.

V usage is TRBV29-1 and J usage is TRBJ1-1, with D possibly matching TRBD1 (5 bases). CDR3 size: 14 residues. V was cut by 4 bases and J by 2 bases, with 14 bases left in between. Germline CDR1 and CDR2: SQVTM and ANQGSEA. This chain's CDR3 is CSVVQAKKNTEAFF. As DNA, the CDR3 is TGCAGCGTTGTACAGGCCAAGAAAAACACTGAAGCTTTCTTT.

The rearrangement links TRBV5-1 to TRBJ2-3; TRBD1 matches 9 bases. The V segment lost 1 base and the J segment 6 bases; nucleotides outside the gene matches: 12. CDR1 SGHRS and CDR2 YFSETQ come from the germline V gene. The CDR3 contains 17 residues. CDR3 sequence reads: CASSLLPGQGGGDTQYF. The CDR3, as DNA: TGCGCCAGCAGCTTGTTACCGGGACAGGGTGGTGGGGATACGCAGTATTTT.

The V and J genes are TRBV28 and TRBJ1-1, with TRBD1 as a possible D gene (6 bases). The length of the CDR3 is 14 residues. The germline V gene encodes CDR1 MDHEN and CDR2 SYDVKM. V lost 6 bases and J lost 4, with 15 bases in between. CDR3 in DNA: TGTGCCAGCAGCGTCGGGGGCGAGGCCACTGAAGCTTTCTTT. It yields the protein CASSVGGEATEAFF.

This clone was counted once. The J gene is TRBJ1-1, the V gene TRBV6-5; 8 bases line up with TRBD1. Germline V gives CDR1 MNHEY, CDR2 SVGAGI. The CDR3 totals 14 residues. J lost 1 base, V lost 7 bases, and 5 bases had no gene match. The CDR3 protein is CASIGRGRNTEAFF. The CDR3 DNA follows: TGTGCCAGCATAGGCAGGGGGCGGAACACTGAAGCTTTCTTT.

The genes are TRBV7-8 and TRBJ2-7; 7 positions agree with TRBD2. J gave up 2 bases and V 1 base, and 11 bases lay outside the gene matches. The germline V gene has CDR1 SGHVS and CDR2 FQNEAQ. The CDR3 is 17 residues long. This CDR3 reads CASSLEARTSWTYEQYF. In nucleotides, the CDR3 is TGTGCCAGCAGCTTAGAGGCGCGGACTAGTTGGACCTACGAGCAGTACTTC.

This clone was detected once. The CDR3 here is CASSLVAGSNNEQFF. CDR3 coding DNA: TGCGCCAGCAGCTTGGTGGCCGGGAGTAACAATGAGCAGTTCTTC. This sequence joins TRBV5-1 and TRBJ2-1, with D tentatively TRBD2 (6 bases). This CDR3 contains 15 residues. Trimming pared 0 bases from V and 5 bases from J, leaving 12 bases between. Looked up from germline, CDR1 is SGHRS and CDR2 is YFSETQ.

The chain employs TRBV2 and TRBJ2-2; a possible D gene is TRBD2 (5 bases). This CDR3 contains 15 residues. CDR1 and CDR2 (germline): SNHLY, FYNNEI. V was clipped by 7 bases and J by 1 base, with 13 bases between them. CDR3 bases: TGTGCCAGCATTGGGGTGGCGGGGAACACCGGGGAGCTGTTTTTT. This sequence encodes CASIGVAGNTGELFF.

This chain connects TRBV4-2 to TRBJ2-2, with D tentatively TRBD1 or TRBD2 (5 bases each). Trimming took off 0 bases at V and 0 bases at J, with 11 bases between the two ends. The germline V gene has CDR1 LGHNA and CDR2 YNFKEQ. CDR3 length: 17 residues. The chain's CDR3 is CASSQEGWGTNTGELFF. CDR3 sequence (DNA): TGTGCCAGCAGCCAAGAGGGTTGGGGGACGAACACCGGGGAGCTGTTTTTT.

This chain links TRBV6-4 with TRBJ2-7; TRBD1 agrees at 8 bases. The CDR3 sequence is 15 residues long. Germline CDR1 MRHNA, CDR2 SNTAGT. V lost 3 bases to trimming and J lost 0 bases; unmatched junction nucleotides: 4. This chain's CDR3 is CASSEGQGLSYEQYF. The CDR3 DNA reads TGTGCCAGCAGTGAAGGACAGGGACTCTCCTACGAGCAGTACTTC.

The J gene is TRBJ1-4, the V gene TRBV6-5; TRBD1 matches 8 bases. Germline assignment: CDR1 MNHEY and CDR2 SVGAGI. The CDR3 is 15 residues long. V trimming: 2 bases; J trimming: 8 bases; junction bases outside the gene matches: 7. CDR3 residues: CASSYQGQENEKLFF. The CDR3 DNA reads TGTGCCAGCAGTTACCAGGGACAGGAGAACGAAAAACTGTTTTTT.

The chain recombines TRBV7-3 with TRBJ2-5, with 7 positions matching TRBD2. The J call is doubtful: the DNA matches TRBJ2-7 better. Germline V CDR1 and CDR2: SGHTA, FQGTGA. The CDR3 is made up of 13 amino acids. The CDR3 loop reads CASSVGGFDEQYF. Here the CDR3 DNA reads TGTGCCAGCAGCGTCGGGGGGTTCGACGAGCAGTACTTC.

The gene calls are TRBV27 and TRBJ2-3; no firm D call. V shed 2 bases and J shed 0 bases, with 9 bases lying between them. The CDR3 loop spans 15 amino acids. Germline loops: CDR1 MNHEY, CDR2 SMNVEV (reference sequence). CDR3 residues: CASSLITQSTDTQYF. In nucleotides, the CDR3 is TGTGCCAGCAGTTTAATCACCCAGAGCACAGATACGCAGTATTTT.

In DNA, the CDR3 is TGTGCCAGCAGGGGCCCCTCCCCACAGAGACGGGATGCTAGCTATGGCTACACCTTC. It specifies CASRGPSPQRRDASYGYTF. The chain recombines TRBV2 with TRBJ1-2; D call uncertain. This CDR3 spans 19 amino acids. Per the germline V gene, CDR1 is SNHLY and CDR2 is FYNNEI. V was pared by 6 bases and J by 4 bases, with 30 bases between.

The genes are TRBV5-1 and TRBJ2-2, with D perhaps given as TRBD1 or TRBD2 (6 bases each). V lost 3 bases to trimming and J lost 2 bases, with 17 bases between them. Per germline, CDR1 SGHRS and CDR2 YFSETQ. This CDR3 contains 17 residues. The CDR3 sequence: CASSWRNQGTNTGELFF. The DNA of the CDR3 is TGCGCCAGCAGCTGGAGAAACCAGGGGACTAACACCGGGGAGCTGTTTTTT.

The chain uses TRBV6-5 and TRBJ2-1; D gene ambiguous. Per the germline V gene, CDR1 is MNHEY and CDR2 is SVGAGI. There are 13 residues in the CDR3. Trimming cost V 6 bases and J 1 base, with 7 bases left between them. DNA of the CDR3: TGTGCCAGCAGACTGAATTCCTACAATGAGCAGTTCTTC. Its protein is CASRLNSYNEQFF.